This entry features one T cell receptor (beta chain) sequence. Its matching antigen is unknown. This record belongs to a study of long-term antiretroviral therapy in people with HIV. Study as a whole: The earliest samples came from an era when ART typically awaited falling CD4 counts.

Study conclusions and caveats: Clones showing expansion before ART dominated the repertoire at all time points. Information on adherence to ART, viral resistance or therapy changes was unavailable.

The authors ran the immunoSEQ assay, v3.0, at survey level. TCRdb keeps only in-frame clones here, not all; method: immunoSEQ multiplex PCR. The table records around 15,000 clones, 88% of them present only once. The junction had 7 bases not matched to a gene; V was cut back by 3 bases and J by 5 bases. CDR1 and CDR2 from the germline V gene are MNHEY and SMNVEV (reference sequence). The CDR3 covers 15 residues. The material was unsorted PBMCs, obtained 6.9 years after starting antiretroviral therapy. J is TRBJ2-5 and V is TRBV27; 9 bases agree with TRBD2. The sequence derives from a middle-aged man with HIV. DNA for the CDR3: TGTGCCAGCAGTTTCGGCGGGAGGGCCCAGGAGACCCAGTACTTC. It codes for CASSFGGRAQETQYF.